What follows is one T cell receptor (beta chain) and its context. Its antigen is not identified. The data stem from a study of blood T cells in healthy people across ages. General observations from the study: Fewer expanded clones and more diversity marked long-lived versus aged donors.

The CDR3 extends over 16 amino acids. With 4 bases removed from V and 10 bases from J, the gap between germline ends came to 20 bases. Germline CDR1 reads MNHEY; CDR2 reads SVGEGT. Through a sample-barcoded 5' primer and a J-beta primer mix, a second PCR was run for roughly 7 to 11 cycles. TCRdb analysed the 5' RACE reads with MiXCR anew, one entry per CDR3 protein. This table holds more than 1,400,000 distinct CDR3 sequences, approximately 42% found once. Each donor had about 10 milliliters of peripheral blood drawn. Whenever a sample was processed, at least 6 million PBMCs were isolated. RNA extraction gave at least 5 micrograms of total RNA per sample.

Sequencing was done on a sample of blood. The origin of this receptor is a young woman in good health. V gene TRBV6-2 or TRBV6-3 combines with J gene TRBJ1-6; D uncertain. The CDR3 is CASSSPARGIRSPLHF. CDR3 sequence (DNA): TGTGCCAGCAGTTCCCCCGCTCGGGGAATACGGTCACCCCTCCACTTT.